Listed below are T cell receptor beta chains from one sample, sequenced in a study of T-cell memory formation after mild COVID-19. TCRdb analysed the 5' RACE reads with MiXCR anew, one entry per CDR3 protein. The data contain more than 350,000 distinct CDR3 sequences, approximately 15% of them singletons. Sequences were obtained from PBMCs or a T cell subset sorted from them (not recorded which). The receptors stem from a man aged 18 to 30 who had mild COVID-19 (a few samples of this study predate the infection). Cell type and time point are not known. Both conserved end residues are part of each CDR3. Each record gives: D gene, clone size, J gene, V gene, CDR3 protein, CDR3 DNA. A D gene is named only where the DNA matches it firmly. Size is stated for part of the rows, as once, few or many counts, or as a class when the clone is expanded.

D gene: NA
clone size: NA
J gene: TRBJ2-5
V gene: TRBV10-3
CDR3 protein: CAISESKSRGQETQYF
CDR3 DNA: TGTGCCATCAGTGAGTCGAAAAGCCGGGGGCAAGAGACCCAGTACTTC

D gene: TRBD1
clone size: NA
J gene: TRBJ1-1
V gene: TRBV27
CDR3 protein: CASSLYWDRNTEAFF
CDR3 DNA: TGTGCCAGCAGTTTATACTGGGACAGGAACACTGAAGCTTTCTTT

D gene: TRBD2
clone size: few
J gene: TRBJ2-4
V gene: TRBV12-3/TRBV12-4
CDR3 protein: CASSPRTSGDSWSKNIQYF
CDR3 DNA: TGTGCCAGCAGTCCGAGGACTAGCGGTGACTCTTGGTCCAAAAACATTCAGTACTTC

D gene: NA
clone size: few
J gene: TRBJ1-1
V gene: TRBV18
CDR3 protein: CASSLNGGGRGTTEAFF
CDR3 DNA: TGTGCCAGCTCACTAAATGGAGGGGGGCGCGGAACCACTGAAGCTTTCTTT

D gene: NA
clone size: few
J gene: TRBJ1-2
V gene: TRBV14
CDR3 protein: CASSQEWTWGGYTF
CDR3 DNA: TGTGCCAGCAGCCAAGAATGGACATGGGGTGGCTACACCTTC

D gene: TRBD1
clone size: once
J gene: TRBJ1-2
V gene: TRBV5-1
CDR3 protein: CASGDGTDDPYGYTF
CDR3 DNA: TGCGCCAGCGGTGACGGGACAGATGACCCCTATGGCTACACCTTC

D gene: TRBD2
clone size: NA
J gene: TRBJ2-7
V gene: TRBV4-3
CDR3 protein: CASSQVASGGNEQYF
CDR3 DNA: TGCGCCAGCAGCCAAGTGGCTAGCGGGGGGAATGAGCAGTACTTC

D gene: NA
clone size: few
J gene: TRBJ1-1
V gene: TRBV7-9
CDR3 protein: CASSSHQEENTEAFF
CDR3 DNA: TGTGCCAGCAGCTCTCATCAGGAAGAGAACACTGAAGCTTTCTTT

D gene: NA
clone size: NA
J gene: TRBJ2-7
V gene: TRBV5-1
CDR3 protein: CASSFSTGVAEQYF
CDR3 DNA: TGCGCCAGCAGCTTTTCGACGGGGGTTGCCGAGCAGTACTTC

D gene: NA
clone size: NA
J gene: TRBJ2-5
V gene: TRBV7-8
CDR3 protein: CASSNTNQETQYF
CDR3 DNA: TGTGCCAGCAGCAACACGAACCAAGAGACCCAGTACTTC

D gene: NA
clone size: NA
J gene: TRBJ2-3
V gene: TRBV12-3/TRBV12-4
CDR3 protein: CASRLGGFDTDTQYF
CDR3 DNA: TGTGCCAGCAGATTAGGGGGGTTCGACACAGATACGCAGTATTTT

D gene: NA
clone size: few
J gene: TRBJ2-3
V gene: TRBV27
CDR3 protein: CASSLRARGTDTQYF
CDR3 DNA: TGTGCCAGCAGTTTAAGGGCCCGGGGCACAGATACGCAGTATTTT

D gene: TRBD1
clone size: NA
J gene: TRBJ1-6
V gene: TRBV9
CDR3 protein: CASSGQGAFGSPLHF
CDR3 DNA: TGTGCCAGCAGCGGACAGGGGGCCTTCGGTTCACCCCTCCACTTT

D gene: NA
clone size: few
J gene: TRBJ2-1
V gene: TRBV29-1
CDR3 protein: CSVVNLVVRGSDEQFF
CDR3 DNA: TGCAGCGTTGTAAACTTGGTGGTACGTGGCAGCGATGAGCAGTTCTTC

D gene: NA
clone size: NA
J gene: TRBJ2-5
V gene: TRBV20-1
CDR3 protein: CSASAGEGTQYF
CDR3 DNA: TGCAGTGCTAGTGCAGGGGAAGGGACCCAGTACTTC

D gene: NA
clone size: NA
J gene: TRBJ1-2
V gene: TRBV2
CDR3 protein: CASSGDRGGNYGYTF
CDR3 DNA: TGTGCCAGCTCGGGGGATCGGGGGGGCAACTATGGCTACACCTTC

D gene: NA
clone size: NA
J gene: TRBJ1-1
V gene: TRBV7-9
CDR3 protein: CASRVGPGLTEAFF
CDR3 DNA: TGTGCCAGCAGGGTGGGGCCGGGGTTGACTGAAGCTTTCTTT

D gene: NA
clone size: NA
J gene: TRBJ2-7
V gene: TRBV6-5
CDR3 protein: CASSSLNSDEQYF
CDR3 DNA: TGTGCCAGCAGTTCCCTGAACTCCGACGAGCAGTACTTC

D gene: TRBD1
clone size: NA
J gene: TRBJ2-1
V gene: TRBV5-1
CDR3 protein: CASSTDRDRNEQFF
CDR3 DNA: TGCGCCAGCAGCACGGACAGGGATAGGAATGAGCAGTTCTTC

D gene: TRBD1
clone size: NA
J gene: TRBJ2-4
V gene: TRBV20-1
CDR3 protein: CSAGAGGIAKNIQYF
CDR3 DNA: TGCAGTGCTGGCGCAGGGGGCATCGCCAAAAACATTCAGTACTTC

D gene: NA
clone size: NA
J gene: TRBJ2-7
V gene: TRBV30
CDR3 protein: CAWSREGPDPYEQYF
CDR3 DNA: TGTGCCTGGAGTCGAGAGGGACCCGACCCGTACGAGCAGTACTTC

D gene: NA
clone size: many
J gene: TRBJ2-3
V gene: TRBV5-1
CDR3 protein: CASSLLGQGGDTQYF
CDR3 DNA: TGCGCCAGCAGCTTGCTAGGGCAGGGAGGAGATACGCAGTATTTT

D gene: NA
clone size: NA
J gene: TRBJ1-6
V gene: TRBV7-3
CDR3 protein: CASSRDYNSPLHF
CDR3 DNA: TGTGCCAGCAGCCGGGACTATAATTCACCCCTCCACTTT

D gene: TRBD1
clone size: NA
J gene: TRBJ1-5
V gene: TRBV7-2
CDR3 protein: CASSLGQGDNQPQHF
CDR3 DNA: TGTGCCAGCAGCCTTGGACAGGGTGACAATCAGCCCCAGCATTTT

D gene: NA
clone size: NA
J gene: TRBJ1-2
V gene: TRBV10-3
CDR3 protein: CAITAELSHGYTF
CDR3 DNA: TGTGCCATCACCGCGGAGCTCTCGCATGGCTACACCTTC

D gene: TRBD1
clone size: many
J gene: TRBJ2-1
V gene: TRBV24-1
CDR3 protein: CATSDLAGGNFEQFF
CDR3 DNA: TGTGCCACCAGTGATTTGGCAGGGGGCAATTTTGAGCAGTTCTTC

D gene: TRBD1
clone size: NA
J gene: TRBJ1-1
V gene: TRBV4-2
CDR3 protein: CASSQGTGDLNTEAFF
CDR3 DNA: TGTGCCAGCAGCCAAGGCACAGGGGATCTGAACACTGAAGCTTTCTTT

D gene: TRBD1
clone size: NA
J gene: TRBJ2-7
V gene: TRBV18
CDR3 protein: CASSPLGQGEQYF
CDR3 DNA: TGTGCCAGCTCACCCCTGGGACAGGGGGAGCAGTACTTC

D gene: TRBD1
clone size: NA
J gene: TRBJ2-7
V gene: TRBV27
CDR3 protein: CARGKTGVHEQYF
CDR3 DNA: TGTGCCAGAGGAAAGACAGGGGTCCACGAGCAGTACTTC

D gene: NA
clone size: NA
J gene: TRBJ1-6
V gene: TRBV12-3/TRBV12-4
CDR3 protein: CATRETYNSPLHF
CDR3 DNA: TGTGCCACCCGGGAAACTTATAATTCACCCCTCCACTTT

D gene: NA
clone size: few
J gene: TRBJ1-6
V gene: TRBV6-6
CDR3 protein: CASSPLDTYNSPLHF
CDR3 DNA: TGTGCCAGCAGCCCGTTGGATACTTATAATTCACCCCTCCACTTT

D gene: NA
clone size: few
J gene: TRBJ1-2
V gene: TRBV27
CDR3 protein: CASRPKPTDKAYGYTF
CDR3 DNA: TGTGCCAGCAGGCCAAAACCGACAGATAAAGCCTATGGCTACACCTTC

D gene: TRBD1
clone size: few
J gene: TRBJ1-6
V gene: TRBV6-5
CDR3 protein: CASSYSLAGGRNSPLHF
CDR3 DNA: TGTGCCAGCAGTTACTCCCTGGCAGGGGGTAGGAATTCACCCCTCCACTTT

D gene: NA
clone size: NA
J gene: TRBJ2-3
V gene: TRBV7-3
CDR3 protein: CASSTSGIGTDTQYF
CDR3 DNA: TGTGCCAGCAGCACCAGTGGGATTGGGACAGATACGCAGTATTTT

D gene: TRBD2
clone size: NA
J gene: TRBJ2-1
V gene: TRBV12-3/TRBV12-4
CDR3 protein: CASSFLRGGWNEQFF
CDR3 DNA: TGTGCCAGCAGTTTCTTGCGGGGGGGTTGGAATGAGCAGTTCTTC

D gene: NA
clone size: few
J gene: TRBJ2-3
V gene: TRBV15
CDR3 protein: CATTRGSRSTDTQYF
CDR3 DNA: TGTGCCACCACCCGGGGGAGTCGGAGCACAGATACGCAGTATTTT

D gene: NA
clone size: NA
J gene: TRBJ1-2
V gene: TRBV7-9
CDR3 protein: CASSRDRADGYTF
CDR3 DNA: TGTGCCAGCAGCCGAGACCGGGCCGATGGCTACACCTTC

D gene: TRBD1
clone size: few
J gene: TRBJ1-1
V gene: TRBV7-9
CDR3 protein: CASSFRWTGSNTEAFF
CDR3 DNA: TGTGCCAGCAGTTTCCGATGGACAGGCTCGAACACTGAAGCTTTCTTT